Presented here are 32 T cell receptor beta chains from one specimen sequenced in a study of T cell responses to AZD1222 COVID-19 vaccine. The assay was immunoSEQ multiplex PCR, and TCRdb's table has in-frame clones only and misses some. The sample comprises approximately 130,000 clones, roughly 89% of which are singletons, and 5% to 6% rests with the top ten. The sample was peripheral blood, taken on day 0 of AZD1222 vaccination. The receptors shown here come from an adult in good health.

The DNA of the CDR3 is TGTGCCAGCAGCCCGTTCCCGGGACAGGGGCAAGGGGGCTACACCTTC. Amino acids: CASSPFPGQGQGGYTF. The gene calls are TRBV3-1 (or the pseudogene TRBV3-2) and TRBJ1-2, with 10 nucleotides matching TRBD1. This CDR3 has 16 amino acids. Trimming at V came to 4 bases and at J to 8 bases, leaving 13 bases not matched to a gene. Germline lookup yields CDR1 LGHDT and CDR2 YNNKEL (reference sequence).

The V call is TRBV5-1, the J call TRBJ1-5, with 7 bases matching TRBD1. The V and J ends lost 0 bases and 5 bases, in that order; junction bases with no gene match: 5. The CDR3 is made up of 15 amino acids. Per germline, CDR1 SGHRS and CDR2 YFSETQ. CDR3 DNA: TGCGCCAGCAGCTTGGAGCCAGGGGGGGATCAGCCCCAGCATTTT. Its protein product is CASSLEPGGDQPQHF.

The V call is TRBV9, the J call TRBJ2-6; TRBD1 matches at 10 bases. CDR3 length equals 16 residues. V shed 3 bases and J 1 base; nucleotides not matched to a gene: 1. The germline V gene has CDR1 SGDLS and CDR2 YYNGEE. The CDR3 bases are TGTGCCAGCAGCGGGGGACAGGGGTCTGGGGCCAACGTCCTGACTTTC. Residues: CASSGGQGSGANVLTF.

The chain links TRBV12-5 to TRBJ2-6; 9 positions agree with TRBD1. V was clipped by 6 bases and J by 0 bases; unmatched bases: 9. Germline V CDR1 and CDR2: LGHNT, FRNRAP. CDR3 length: 18 amino acids. The CDR3 spells CASGREGQGFSGANVLTF. CDR3 coding DNA: TGTGCTAGTGGGCGAGAGGGACAGGGTTTCTCTGGGGCCAACGTCCTGACTTTC.

The chain recombines TRBV15 with TRBJ2-5; 8 bases line up with TRBD1. CDR1 LNHNV and CDR2 YYDKDF come from the germline V gene (reference sequence). The CDR3 consists of 13 residues. V shed 7 bases and J 3 bases; nucleotides not matched to a gene: 4. For the CDR3, the DNA is TGTGCCACCAAAGGACAGGGTAAAGAGACCCAGTACTTC. Translated: CATKGQGKETQYF.

The V and J genes are TRBV4-2 and TRBJ2-3, with D perhaps given as TRBD1 or TRBD2 (5 bases each). CDR3 length: 15 amino acids. V was pared by 1 base and J by 0 bases, with 8 bases between. The V gene's germline CDR1 is LGHNA and CDR2 YNFKEQ. The CDR3 nucleotides read TGTGCCAGCAGCCAAGTGTGGGGGAGCACAGATACGCAGTATTTT. This encodes CASSQVWGSTDTQYF.

The gene calls are TRBV28 and TRBJ1-2; tentatively, D is TRBD1 (5 bases). Germline V gene data show CDR1 as MDHEN and CDR2 as SYDVKM. This CDR3 spans 11 amino acids. The V gene lost 2 bases and the J gene lost 14 bases, with 12 bases spanning the gap. Written as DNA, the CDR3 is TGTGCCAGCAGTTTACGGGGGACGGTTACCTTC. Its translation is CASSLRGTVTF.

The CDR3 here is CASSPWDSGKQFF. CDR3 DNA sequence: TGTGCCAGCTCACCTTGGGACAGTGGTAAGCAGTTCTTC. The chain carries TRBV18 and TRBJ2-1; 7 nucleotides agree with TRBD1. Germline V gene lookup returns CDR1 KGHSH and CDR2 LQKENI. Germline trimming cut 3 bases from V and 11 bases from J; bases unmatched to any gene: 7. This CDR3 is 13 amino acids long. Full variable domain (remainder filled in from reference TRBV18 and TRBJ2-1): NAGVMQNPRHLVRRRGQEARLRCSPMKGHSHVYWYRQLPEEGLKFMVYLQKENIIDESGMPKERFSAEFPKEGPSILRIQQVVRGDSAAYFCASSPWDSGKQFFGPGTRLTVL.

The rearrangement links TRBV3-1 (or the pseudogene TRBV3-2) to TRBJ2-2; D unclear. Germline loops: CDR1 LGHDT, CDR2 YNNKEL (reference sequence). Trimming took off 0 bases at V and 9 bases at J, with 5 bases between the two ends. CDR3 length equals 12 residues. The CDR3 nucleotides read TGTGCCAGCAGCCAAGATAGAAGGGAGCTGTTTTTT. Translated, it gives CASSQDRRELFF.

A note on this clone: Other DNA sequences in the same sample also yield this CDR3. The V and J genes are TRBV7-9 and TRBJ2-7; D gene unclear. Germline loops: CDR1 SEHNR, CDR2 FQNEAQ (reference sequence). CDR3 length: 11 amino acids. The germline V and J ends were trimmed by 5 bases and 3 bases, with 5 bases remaining between them. DNA for the CDR3: TGTGCCAGCAGCACCTACTACGAGCAGTACTTC. Protein: CASSTYYEQYF.

The genes are TRBV2 and TRBJ2-1; 8 positions match TRBD2. V shed 7 bases and J 8 bases; nucleotides not matched to a gene: 13. Germline V gene data show CDR1 as SNHLY and CDR2 as FYNNEI. CDR3 length: 15 residues. The CDR3 coding sequence is TGTGCCAGCAAGACCCGGGAGGGCCTCCTCGATGAGCAGTTCTTC. This translates into CASKTREGLLDEQFF.

This chain joins TRBV5-4 and TRBJ1-1, with unresolved D. Germline values: CDR1 SGHNT, CDR2 YYREEE (reference sequence). V gave up 0 bases and J gave up 0 bases, with 9 bases separating them. This CDR3 comprises 15 residues. CDR3 nucleotide sequence: TGTGCCAGCAGCTTGGGCAGCCCGATGAACACTGAAGCTTTCTTT. Protein: CASSLGSPMNTEAFF.

The V call is TRBV5-8, the J call TRBJ2-7; D call uncertain. V lost 3 bases and J lost 1, with 8 bases in between. CDR1 is SGHTS and CDR2 is YDEGEE in the germline V gene. CDR3 length equals 13 residues. The CDR3 reads CASSSLRSYEQYF. DNA for the CDR3: TGTGCCAGCAGCTCCCTACGATCCTACGAGCAGTACTTC.

V gene TRBV10-1 combines with J gene TRBJ2-7; D is possibly TRBD2 (6 bases). V was pared by 5 bases and J by 1 base, with 9 bases between. Germline assignment: CDR1 WNHNN and CDR2 SYGVQD (reference sequence). The length of the CDR3 is 13 residues. The CDR3 nucleotides read TGCGCCAGCAGTCCAGGAGGGTCCTACGAGCAGTACTTC. Encoded protein: CASSPGGSYEQYF.

The rearrangement joins TRBV19 to TRBJ1-2; D is ambiguous. CDR3 length: 13 amino acids. Per the germline V gene, CDR1 is LNHDA and CDR2 is SQIVND (reference sequence). Trimming cost V 5 bases and J 4 bases, with 11 bases left between them. The CDR3 DNA sequence: TGTGCCAGTAGTCCCCCTGGGCTCTATGGCTACACCTTC. The encoded protein is CASSPPGLYGYTF.

The V and J genes are TRBV11-3 and TRBJ2-7; D remains ambiguous. Germline V gene lookup returns CDR1 SGHNT and CDR2 YENEEA. Trimming removed 1 base at V and 6 bases at J, with 13 bases between. This CDR3 comprises 14 residues. CDR3 coding DNA: TGTGCCAGCAGCTTAGGTGGCAGACTCGGCGAGCAGTACTTC. Translation gives CASSLGGRLGEQYF.

This clone was observed a single time. This chain connects TRBV6-1 to TRBJ2-3; no clear D. V was clipped by 1 base and J by 2 bases, with 16 bases between them. Germline lookup yields CDR1 MNHNS and CDR2 SASEGT. The CDR3 loop spans 17 amino acids. As DNA, the CDR3 is TGTGCCAGCAGTGAAGTCCCCCAGCCCGCCTCCACAGATACGCAGTATTTT. Translating gives CASSEVPQPASTDTQYF.

The chain carries TRBV23-1 and TRBJ1-3; no firm D call. TRBV23-1 is flagged as an ORF with uncertain function. The V end lost 11 bases, the J end lost 8 bases, and 19 bases lay between the germline ends. This CDR3 spans 13 amino acids. CDR3 nucleotides: TGCGCCGAAGGGTTTCGGATCGCGGACACCATATATTTT. Residues: CAEGFRIADTIYF.

CDR3 residues: CATSAGSFYGYTF. The CDR3 region has the DNA TGTGCCACCTCAGCGGGCAGTTTCTATGGCTACACCTTC. The rearrangement uses TRBV15 and TRBJ1-2; D gene ambiguous. V was clipped by 8 bases and J by 4 bases, with 14 bases between them. Germline values: CDR1 LNHNV, CDR2 YYDKDF (reference sequence). CDR3 length equals 13 residues.

The genes are TRBV7-2 and TRBJ2-3; either TRBD1 or TRBD2 may fit D (5 bases each). The CDR3 totals 18 residues. V was shortened by 5 bases and J by 6 bases, with 27 bases between the two germline ends. Germline V gives CDR1 SGHTA, CDR2 FQGNSA. CDR3 in DNA: TGTGCCAGCAGCACACCTAAAAGGGACCCAAAATTTCTGGATACGCAGTATTTT. Translating gives CASSTPKRDPKFLDTQYF. The entire variable domain, with the rest obtained from reference TRBV7-2 and TRBJ2-3, is as follows: GAGVSQSPSNKVTEKGKDVELRCDPISGHTALYWYRQSLGQGLEFLIYFQGNSAPDKSGLPSDRFSAERTGGSVSTLTIQRTQQEDSAVYLCASSTPKRDPKFLDTQYFGPGTRLTVL.

The V and J genes are TRBV5-1 and TRBJ2-7; D possibly matches TRBD1 or TRBD2 (5 bases each). The V end was cut by 4 bases, the J end by 0 bases, with 14 bases between. The CDR3 has 15 residues. Germline V CDR1 and CDR2: SGHRS, YFSETQ. CDR3 in DNA: TGCGCCAGCAGCCAGGACACTGGGAGCTCCTACGAGCAGTACTTC. This codes for CASSQDTGSSYEQYF.

This chain uses TRBV18 with TRBJ1-1; D remains ambiguous. The CDR3 spans 14 residues. CDR1 is KGHSH, CDR2 LQKENI, per germline. V dropped 4 bases and J dropped 4 bases, with 13 bases sitting between them. CDR3 bases: TGTGCCAGCTCACTCGAGAACTCGGGCACTGAAGCTTTCTTT. This sequence encodes CASSLENSGTEAFF.

CDR3 amino acids: CASSLVPSRGTEAFF. For the CDR3, the DNA is TGTGCCAGCAGCTTAGTTCCCAGTCGGGGCACTGAAGCTTTCTTT. The chain couples TRBV13 to TRBJ1-1; unclear D gene. This CDR3 comprises 15 residues. Trimming removed 1 base at V and 4 bases at J, with 13 bases between. CDR1 and CDR2 from the germline V gene are PRHDT and FYEKMQ (reference sequence).

The chain has TRBV5-4 and TRBJ2-7; D call uncertain. The CDR3 totals 15 residues. CDR1 and CDR2 (germline): SGHNT, YYREEE (reference sequence). Trimming took off 2 bases at V and 1 base at J, with 13 bases between the two ends. The CDR3 coding sequence is TGTGCCAGCAGCTTAGACGTGGGGTTGTCCTACGAGCAGTACTTC. It is translated as CASSLDVGLSYEQYF. Complete variable domain (other parts from reference TRBV5-4 and TRBJ2-7): ETGVTQSPTHLIKTRGQQVTLRCSSQSGHNTVSWYQQALGQGPQFIFQYYREEENGRGNFPPRFSGLQFPNYSSELNVNALELDDSALYLCASSLDVGLSYEQYFGPGTRLTVT.

The chain combines TRBV6-5 with TRBJ1-1; 7 bases are a match to TRBD1. The V gene's germline CDR1 is MNHEY and CDR2 SVGAGI. The trim removed 6 bases at V and 4 bases at J, leaving 5 bases unmatched. This CDR3 comprises 13 residues. The CDR3 loop reads CASRFAGGTEAFF. In DNA, the CDR3 is TGTGCCAGCAGATTCGCAGGGGGCACTGAAGCTTTCTTT.

V is TRBV7-3 and J is TRBJ1-1; D is uncertain. This CDR3 has 13 amino acids. From germline, CDR1 is SGHTA and CDR2 FQGTGA. V lost 4 bases and J 1 base, leaving 7 bases between the germline ends. As DNA, the CDR3 is TGTGCCAGCAGCTCTACCAGGAACACTGAAGCTTTCTTT. Amino acids: CASSSTRNTEAFF.

The genes are TRBV3-1 (or the pseudogene TRBV3-2) and TRBJ2-7; the D gene is possibly TRBD2 (6 bases). V lost 5 bases, J lost 3 bases, and 14 bases lay in between. CDR3 size: 14 residues. Germline CDR1 and CDR2: LGHDT and YNNKEL (reference sequence). DNA for the CDR3: TGTGCCAGCAGCAGGGGACTGACCGACTACGAGCAGTACTTC. This translates into CASSRGLTDYEQYF.

The chain combines TRBV3-1 (or the pseudogene TRBV3-2) with TRBJ1-5, with unresolved D. The CDR3 is made up of 12 amino acids. Trimming pared 9 bases from V and 5 bases from J, leaving 11 bases between. Looked up from germline, CDR1 is LGHDT and CDR2 is YNNKEL (reference sequence). The CDR3 coding sequence is TGTGCCAGTGGAGGGTATGATCAGCCCCAGCATTTT. It is translated as CASGGYDQPQHF.

This chain links TRBV6-6 with TRBJ2-6, with TRBD2 as a possible D gene (6 bases). CDR1 and CDR2 from the germline V gene are MNHNY and SVGAGI (reference sequence). The germline V and J ends were trimmed by 5 bases and 1 base, with 15 bases remaining between them. The CDR3 covers 17 residues. The CDR3 is CASSPGVGVSGANVLTF. The CDR3 nucleotides read TGTGCCAGCAGTCCGGGAGTGGGAGTTTCTGGGGCCAACGTCCTGACTTTC.

The V gene is TRBV18, the J gene TRBJ2-1, with D uncertain. Trimming pared 8 bases from V and 7 bases from J, leaving 18 bases between. This CDR3 is 14 amino acids long. Germline V gives CDR1 KGHSH, CDR2 LQKENI. CDR3 amino acids: CASALGNERNEQFF. The CDR3 nucleotides are TGTGCCAGCGCCTTAGGGAATGAAAGGAATGAGCAGTTCTTC. Full variable domain (missing parts from reference TRBV18 and TRBJ2-1): NAGVMQNPRHLVRRRGQEARLRCSPMKGHSHVYWYRQLPEEGLKFMVYLQKENIIDESGMPKERFSAEFPKEGPSILRIQQVVRGDSAAYFCASALGNERNEQFFGPGTRLTVL.

The V gene is TRBV19, the J gene TRBJ2-2; tentative D call: TRBD1 (6 bases). CDR1 and CDR2 (germline): LNHDA, SQIVND (reference sequence). The V end was cut by 10 bases, the J end by 7 bases, with 13 bases between. CDR3 length equals 12 residues. The CDR3 loop is CATQQGHGELFF. CDR3 nucleotide sequence: TGTGCCACCCAACAGGGTCACGGGGAGCTGTTTTTT.

The gene calls are TRBV6-5 and TRBJ2-1; no definite D call. Trimming cost V 4 bases and J 9 bases, with 7 bases left between them. This CDR3 is 11 amino acids long. Germline CDR1 MNHEY, CDR2 SVGAGI. CDR3 sequence (DNA): TGTGCCAGCAGTTCGGCAGGTGAGCAGTTCTTC. It encodes CASSSAGEQFF.